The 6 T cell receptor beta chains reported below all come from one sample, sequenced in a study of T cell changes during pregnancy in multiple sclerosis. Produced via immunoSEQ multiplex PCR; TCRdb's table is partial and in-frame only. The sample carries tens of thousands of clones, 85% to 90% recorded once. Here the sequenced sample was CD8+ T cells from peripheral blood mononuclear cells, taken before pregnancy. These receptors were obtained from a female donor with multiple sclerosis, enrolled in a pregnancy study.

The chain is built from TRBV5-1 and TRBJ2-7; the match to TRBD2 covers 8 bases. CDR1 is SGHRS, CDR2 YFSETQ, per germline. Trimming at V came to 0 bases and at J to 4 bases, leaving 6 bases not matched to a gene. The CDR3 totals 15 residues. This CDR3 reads CASSLGAGAPYEQYF. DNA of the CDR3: TGCGCCAGCAGCTTGGGAGCGGGGGCCCCATACGAGCAGTACTTC. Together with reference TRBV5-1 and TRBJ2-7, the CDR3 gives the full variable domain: KAGVTQTPRYLIKTRGQQVTLSCSPISGHRSVSWYQQTPGQGLQFLFEYFSETQRNKGNFPGRFSGRQFSNSRSEMNVSTLELGDSALYLCASSLGAGAPYEQYFGPGTRLTVT.

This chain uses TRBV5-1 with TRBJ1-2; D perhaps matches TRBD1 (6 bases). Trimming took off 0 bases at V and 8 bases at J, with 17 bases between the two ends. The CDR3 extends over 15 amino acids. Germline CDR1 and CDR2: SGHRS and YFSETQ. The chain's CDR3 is CASSLDRRGGGGYTF. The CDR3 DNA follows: TGCGCCAGCAGCTTGGATCGCAGGGGTGGTGGGGGCTACACCTTC. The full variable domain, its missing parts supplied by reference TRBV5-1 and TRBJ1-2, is KAGVTQTPRYLIKTRGQQVTLSCSPISGHRSVSWYQQTPGQGLQFLFEYFSETQRNKGNFPGRFSGRQFSNSRSEMNVSTLELGDSALYLCASSLDRRGGGGYTFGSGTRLTVV.

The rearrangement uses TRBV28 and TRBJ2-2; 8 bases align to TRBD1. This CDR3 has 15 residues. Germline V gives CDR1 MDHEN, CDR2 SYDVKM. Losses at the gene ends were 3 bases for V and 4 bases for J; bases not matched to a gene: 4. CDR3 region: CASSFGTGITGELFF. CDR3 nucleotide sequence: TGTGCCAGCAGTTTCGGGACAGGTATCACCGGGGAGCTGTTTTTT.

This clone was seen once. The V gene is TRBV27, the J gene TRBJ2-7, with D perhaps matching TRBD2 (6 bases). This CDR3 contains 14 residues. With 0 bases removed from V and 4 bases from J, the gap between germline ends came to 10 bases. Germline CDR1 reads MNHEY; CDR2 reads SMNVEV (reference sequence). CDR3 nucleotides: TGTGCCAGCAGTTTATCCCCGGGAGATTACGAGCAGTACTTC. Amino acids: CASSLSPGDYEQYF.

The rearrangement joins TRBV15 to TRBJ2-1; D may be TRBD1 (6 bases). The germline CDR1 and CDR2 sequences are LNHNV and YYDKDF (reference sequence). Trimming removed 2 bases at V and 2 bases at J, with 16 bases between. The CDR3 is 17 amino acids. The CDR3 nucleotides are TGTGCCACCAGCAGAAGTGGTGAGACAGGAACCTACAATGAGCAGTTCTTC. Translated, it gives CATSRSGETGTYNEQFF.

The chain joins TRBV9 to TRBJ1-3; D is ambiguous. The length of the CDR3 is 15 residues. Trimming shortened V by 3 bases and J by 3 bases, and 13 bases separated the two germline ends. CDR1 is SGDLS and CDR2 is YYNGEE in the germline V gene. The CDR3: CASSAGSGFGNTIYF. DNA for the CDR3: TGTGCCAGCAGCGCCGGGAGTGGTTTTGGAAACACCATATATTTT.